This note documents a single T cell receptor beta chain sequence. The antigen this receptor binds is unknown. Within one base of it there is no much larger clone, and no base qualities were kept. Including cysteine and phenylalanine, the CDR3 has 14 amino acids. Only CDR3 DNA remains: 42 bases, in frame from the first base. The germline V gene provides CDR1 SGHAT and CDR2 FQNNGV. Trimming takes 4 bases from V and 6 bases from J, and the germline ends sit 13 bases apart. Sequencing relied on an Illumina NovaSeq 6000. cDNA libraries for TCRalpha and TCRbeta were prepared by 5'RACE using constant-segment primers, with sample barcodes and unique molecular identifiers added. Trizol reagent was used to extract RNA from every sample. Library amplification was performed in two PCR steps, and a second sample barcode and Illumina TruSeq adapters were introduced in the second step. Sequencing of the libraries was done on an Illumina NovaSeq, producing 2 x 150 bp paired-end reads. The study's processing was this. Reads were demultiplexed and collapsed into UMI-guided consensus sequences with migec v1.2.7. With mixcr v2.1.11, UMI consensuses were aligned to TRA and TRB V and J templates and assembled into clonotypes. A clonotype was counted as expanded or contracted only if both edgeR and NoisET called the change significant, with noise models trained on biological replicates. For edgeR calls, the cutoffs were a false discovery rate-adjusted p below 0.01 and a log2 fold-change threshold of 1. PCA with hierarchical clustering of max-normalized trajectories of the 1000 most abundant clonotypes was used as exploratory dynamics analysis. Separately sequenced CD4+ and CD8+ repertoires were used to assign the CD4 or CD8 phenotype of responding clones. The raw public reads went through TCRdb reprocessing: fastp at Q25, MiXCR clone calling, in-frame beta chains kept. Every distinct CDR3 protein forms one entry, paired with its most common genes and DNA. The V and J calls, along with clone size, are taken from TCRdb and not from the paper's own processing. A total of around 150,000 distinct CDR3 sequences appear in this sample, around 10% of them only once. The ten largest clonotypes hold approximately 3.8% of the sample.

This specimen comes from a study of T-cell memory formation after mild COVID-19 (dated by TCRdb to the early 2020s). Looking at the study overall: Most TCR sequence clusters were specific to one of the two donors. In two donors, T-cell clones that expanded and contracted after mild COVID-19 were tracked by sequencing TCRalpha and TCRbeta repertoires over time. The cohort was made up of two young adult volunteers, one female and one male, who were previously healthy. Results the study describes overall, beyond this receptor: The detection of some responding clones in pre-infection memory suggests that pre-existing cross-reactive memory T cells joined the SARS-CoV-2 response. Only a couple of mild cases were covered by the study, and larger cohorts that include severe cases with pre-infection samples were considered necessary. Contracting CD4+ clones turned up mainly in the CM and EM memory subsets, whereas EMRA was where CD8+ clones were enriched. Whether the second-wave clones peaking on day 37 were SARS-CoV-2 specific was not confirmed. Clones that contracted from day 15 to 85 showed balanced CD4/CD8 phenotypes, whereas a second wave of clones that expanded from day 15 to 37 leaned towards CD4+.

PBMCs were isolated by Ficoll-Paque density gradient centrifugation. The rearranged segments are TRBV11-2 and TRBJ2-1; TRBD1 is a possible D gene, resting on 5 matching bases. Sequences were obtained from PBMCs or a T cell subset sorted from them (not recorded which). The TCR was taken from a man younger than 35 who had mild COVID-19 (a few samples of this study predate the infection). The sample titles of this study are shuffled in the database, so cell type and time point are left out; the donor was told from shared clones. The CDR3 is CASSSDPRANEQFF. In nucleotide form, the sequence is TGTGCCAGCAGCTCCGACCCCAGGGCCAATGAGCAGTTCTTC.